This T cell receptor beta chain was identified in a study of graft-versus-host responses after intestinal transplantation. In the study overall: Uniformly, recipients were administered anti-thymocyte globulin induction with subsequent tacrolimus and steroids for three to four years.

With 3 bases removed from V and 8 bases from J, the gap between germline ends came to 17 bases. The CDR3 sequence is 15 residues long. CDR1 is SGHTA, CDR2 FQGNSA, per germline. The study, taken as a whole, reports: GvH clones were found in recipient marrow; some appeared first in ileum or blood. Early after transplant, HvG clones declined as circulating GvH clones peaked.

Generated by immunoSEQ multiplex PCR, the TCRdb table keeps only in-frame clones and is missing some. Here the sample spans several thousand clones, about nine tenths being singletons. As to this clone: Its antigen is currently unknown.

The origin of this receptor is a human patient who received an intestinal transplant, so some T cells may come from the graft donor. The rearrangement uses TRBV7-2 and TRBJ2-1; possible D gene TRBD2, 7 bases. The sample consisted of PBMCs, taken about 12 weeks after transplant. CDR3: CASSLTSRGGYEQFF. The CDR3 bases are TGTGCCAGCAGCTTGACTAGCAGGGGAGGGTATGAGCAGTTCTTC.